Listed here are 6 T cell receptor beta chains from one sample, sequenced in a study of blood T cells in healthy people across ages. A second PCR, run for roughly 7 to 11 cycles, used a sample-barcoded 5' primer plus a J-beta primer mix. MiXCR was run by TCRdb on the 5' RACE reads, yielding one entry per CDR3 protein. The data show roughly 1,500,000 distinct CDR3 sequences, 30% to 40% seen once. The specimen was blood. The receptors here all came from a woman aged 25 to 39 in good health.

As regards this clonotype: Since a much larger clone is just one base distant, this may be a read error. V usage is TRBV12-3 or TRBV12-4 and J usage is TRBJ1-6; D gene ambiguous. The CDR3 consists of 15 residues. The CDR3 DNA sequence: TGTGCCAGCAGTCTCGGCCTCAACCTTAATCCACCCCTCCACTTT. Translation: CASSLGLNLNPPLHF.

CDR3 amino acids: CASSYYGGRVISYEQYF. The DNA for the CDR3 is TGTGCCAGCAGTTACTACGGGGGCAGGGTGATTTCCTACGAGCAGTACTTC. The gene calls are TRBV28 and TRBJ2-7, with D possibly being TRBD1 or TRBD2 (6 bases each). CDR3 size: 17 residues. The V gene lost 4 bases and the J gene lost 1 base, with 20 bases spanning the gap. In germline, CDR1 is MDHEN, CDR2 SYDVKM.

CDR3: CAIRAGGDEKLFF. CDR3 DNA: TGTGCCATCAGGGCAGGCGGTGACGAAAAACTGTTTTTT. The chain joins TRBV10-3 to TRBJ1-4, with D hard to call. The CDR3 totals 13 residues. V was trimmed by 6 bases and J by 8 bases, leaving 13 bases between them. Germline CDR1 is ENHRY and CDR2 is SYGVKD.

The chain carries TRBV20-1 and TRBJ2-1; 8 nucleotides match TRBD2. TRBJ2-7 explains the end of the DNA better; the J call may be wrong. Germline lookup yields CDR1 DFQATT and CDR2 SNEGSKA (reference sequence). This CDR3 spans 15 amino acids. In nucleotides, the CDR3 is TGCAGTGGACTTGGGGTAGCGGGGTTCTACAATGAGCAGTACTTC. This gives the protein CSGLGVAGFYNEQYF.

This sequence joins TRBV9 and TRBJ2-3; 7 nucleotides agree with TRBD2. The V and J ends lost 3 bases and 1 base, in that order; junction bases with no gene match: 5. The CDR3 contains 15 residues. Germline lookup yields CDR1 SGDLS and CDR2 YYNGEE. The DNA of the CDR3 is TGTGCCAGCAGCGCACCTGGGGGGGGCACAGATACGCAGTATTTT. Protein: CASSAPGGGTDTQYF.

This clonotype was detected ten times or more. The CDR3, as DNA: TGCAGCTCGTCACAGGGCTGGAACACTGAAGCTTTCTTT. Its protein product is CSSSQGWNTEAFF. J is TRBJ1-1 and V is TRBV29-1, with D tentatively TRBD1 (6 bases). Germline V gene data show CDR1 as SQVTM and CDR2 as ANQGSEA. CDR3 size: 13 residues. V was trimmed by 8 bases and J by 1 base, leaving 14 bases between them.